This T cell receptor (beta chain) was sequenced in a study of blood T cell dynamics during melanoma immunotherapy. The method was immunoSEQ multiplex PCR; TCRdb's version includes in-frame clones alone and lacks a portion of them. The sample lists roughly 25,000 clones; around 88% were seen once. Time point described: pre-treatment baseline. Disease control meant complete response, partial response or stable disease at 12 weeks. No patient had earlier systemic cancer treatment, concurrent immunosuppressants, or another active cancer. Trimming pared 0 bases from V and 12 bases from J, leaving 11 bases between. This CDR3 comprises 13 residues. Germline CDR1 and CDR2: LNHNV and YYDKDF (reference sequence). This clone was observed a handful of times. Its antigen is currently unknown. Study-level points and caveats: PBMC repertoires of eventual disease-control patients split at W3 into clonality or diversity gains.

This sequence originates from a human donor with melanoma. This specimen consisted of blood, obtained from a patient treated with checkpoint blockade. The rearrangement links TRBV15 to TRBJ1-4, with D unclear. DNA for the CDR3: TGTGCCACCAGCAGAGATCGTCAGGAAGAACTGTTTTTT. Its translation: CATSRDRQEELFF. Drawing the rest from reference TRBV15 and TRBJ1-4, the complete variable domain is DAMVIQNPRYQVTQFGKPVTLSCSQTLNHNVMYWYQQKSSQAPKLLFHYYDKDFNNEADTPDNFQSRRPNTSFCFLDIRSPGLGDTAMYLCATSRDRQEELFFGSGTQLSVL.